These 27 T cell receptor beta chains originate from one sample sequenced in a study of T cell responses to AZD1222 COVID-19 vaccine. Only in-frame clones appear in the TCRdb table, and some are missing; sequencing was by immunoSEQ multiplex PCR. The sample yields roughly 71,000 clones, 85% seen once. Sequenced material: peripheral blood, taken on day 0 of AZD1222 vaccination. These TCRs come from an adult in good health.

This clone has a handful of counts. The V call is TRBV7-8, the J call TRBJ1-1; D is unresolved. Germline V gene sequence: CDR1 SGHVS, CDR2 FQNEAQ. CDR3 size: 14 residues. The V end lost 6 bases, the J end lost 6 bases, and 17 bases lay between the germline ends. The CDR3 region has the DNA TGTGCCAGCAGTCTTTCAGCTGCCGCGGCTGAAGCTTTCTTT. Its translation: CASSLSAAAAEAFF.

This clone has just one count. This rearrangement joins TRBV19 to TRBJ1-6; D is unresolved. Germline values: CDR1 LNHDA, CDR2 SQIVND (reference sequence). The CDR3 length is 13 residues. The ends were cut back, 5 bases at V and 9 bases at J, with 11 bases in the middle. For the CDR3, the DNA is TGTGCCAGTAGTTCCACCGGTGGTTCACCCCTCCACTTT. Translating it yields CASSSTGGSPLHF.

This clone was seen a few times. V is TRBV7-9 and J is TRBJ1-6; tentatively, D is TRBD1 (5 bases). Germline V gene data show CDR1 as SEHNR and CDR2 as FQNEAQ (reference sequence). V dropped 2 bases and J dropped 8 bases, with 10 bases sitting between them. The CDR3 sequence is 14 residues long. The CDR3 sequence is CASSLQGGDSPLHF. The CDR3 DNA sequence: TGTGCCAGCAGCTTACAGGGTGGAGATTCACCCCTCCACTTT.

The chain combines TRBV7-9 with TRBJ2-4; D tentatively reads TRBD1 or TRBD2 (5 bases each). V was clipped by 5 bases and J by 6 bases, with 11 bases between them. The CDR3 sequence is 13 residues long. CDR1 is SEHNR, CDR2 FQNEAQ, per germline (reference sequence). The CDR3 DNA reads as TGTGCCAGCAGCGGGGACCCGGGAAACATTCAGTACTTC. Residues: CASSGDPGNIQYF.

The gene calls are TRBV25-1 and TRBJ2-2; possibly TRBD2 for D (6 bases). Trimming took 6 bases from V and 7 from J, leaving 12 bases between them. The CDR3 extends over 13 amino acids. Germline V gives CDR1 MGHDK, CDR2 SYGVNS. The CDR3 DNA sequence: TGTGCCAGCAGAGAGACTAGTCTCGGGGAGCTGTTTTTT. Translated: CASRETSLGELFF.

The chain's CDR3 is CASSERPPSTDTQYF. The CDR3 DNA sequence: TGTGCCAGCAGTGAACGGCCACCTTCCACAGATACGCAGTATTTT. The genes are TRBV6-1 and TRBJ2-3; D remains ambiguous. Trimming stripped 2 bases from V and 2 bases from J, with 11 bases between. Germline lookup yields CDR1 MNHNS and CDR2 SASEGT. This CDR3 spans 15 amino acids.

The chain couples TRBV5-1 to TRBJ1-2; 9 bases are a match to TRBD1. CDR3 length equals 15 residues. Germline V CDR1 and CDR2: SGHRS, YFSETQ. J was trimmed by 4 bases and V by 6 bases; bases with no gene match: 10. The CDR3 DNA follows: TGCGCCAGCACAGTGAACACAGGGGGCGGCTATGGCTACACCTTC. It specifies CASTVNTGGGYGYTF.

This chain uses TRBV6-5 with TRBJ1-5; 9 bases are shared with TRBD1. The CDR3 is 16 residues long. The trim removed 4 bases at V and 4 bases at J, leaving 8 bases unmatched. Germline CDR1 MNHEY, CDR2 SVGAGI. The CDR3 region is CASSSAGQGGNQPQHF. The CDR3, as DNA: TGTGCCAGCAGTTCCGCGGGACAGGGAGGTAATCAGCCCCAGCATTTT.

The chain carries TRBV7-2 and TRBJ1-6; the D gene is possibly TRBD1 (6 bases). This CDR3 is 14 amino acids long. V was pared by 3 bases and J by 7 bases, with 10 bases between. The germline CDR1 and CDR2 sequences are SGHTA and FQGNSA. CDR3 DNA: TGTGCCAGCAGCTTCGGACAGCCAAATTCACCCCTCCACTTT. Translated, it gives CASSFGQPNSPLHF.

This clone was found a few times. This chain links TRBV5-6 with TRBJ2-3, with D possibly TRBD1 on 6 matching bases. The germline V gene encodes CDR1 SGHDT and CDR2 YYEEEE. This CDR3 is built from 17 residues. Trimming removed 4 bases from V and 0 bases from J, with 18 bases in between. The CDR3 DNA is TGTGCCAGCAGCCTGCAGGTGAAGGGACACAGCACAGATACGCAGTATTTT. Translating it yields CASSLQVKGHSTDTQYF.

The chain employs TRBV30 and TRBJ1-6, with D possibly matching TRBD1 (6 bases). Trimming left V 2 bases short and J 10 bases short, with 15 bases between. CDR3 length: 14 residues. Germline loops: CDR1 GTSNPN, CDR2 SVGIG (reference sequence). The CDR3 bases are TGTGCCTGGAGTAAGGACAGTACTGGATCACCCCTCCACTTT. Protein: CAWSKDSTGSPLHF.

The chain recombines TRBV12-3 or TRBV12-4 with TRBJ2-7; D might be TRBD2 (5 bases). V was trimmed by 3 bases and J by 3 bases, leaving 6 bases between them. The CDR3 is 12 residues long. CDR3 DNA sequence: TGTGCCAGCAGTTTTGGACTCTACGAGCAGTACTTC. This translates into CASSFGLYEQYF.

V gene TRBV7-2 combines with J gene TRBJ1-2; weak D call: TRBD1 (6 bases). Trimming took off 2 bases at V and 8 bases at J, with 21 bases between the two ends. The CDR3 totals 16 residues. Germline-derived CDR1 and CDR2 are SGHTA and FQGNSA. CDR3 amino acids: CASSLTGRRSQGGYTF. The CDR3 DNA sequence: TGTGCCAGCAGCTTAACGGGACGGAGGTCCCAGGGGGGCTACACCTTC.

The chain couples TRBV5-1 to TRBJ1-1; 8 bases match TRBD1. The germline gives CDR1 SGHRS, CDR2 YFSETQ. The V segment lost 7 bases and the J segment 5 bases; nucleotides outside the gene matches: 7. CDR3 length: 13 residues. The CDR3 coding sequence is TGCGCCAGCGGAGACAGGGGAGGTACTGAAGCTTTCTTT. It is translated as CASGDRGGTEAFF.

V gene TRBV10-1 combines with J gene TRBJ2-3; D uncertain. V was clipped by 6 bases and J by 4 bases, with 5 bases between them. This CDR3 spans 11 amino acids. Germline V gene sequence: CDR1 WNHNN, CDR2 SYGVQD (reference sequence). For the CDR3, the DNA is TGCGCCAGCAGGTCATCAGATACGCAGTATTTT. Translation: CASRSSDTQYF.

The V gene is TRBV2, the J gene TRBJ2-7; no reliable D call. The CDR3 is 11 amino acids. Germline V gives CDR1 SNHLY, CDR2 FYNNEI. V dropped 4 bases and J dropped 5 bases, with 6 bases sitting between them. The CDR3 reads CASSGDDEQYF. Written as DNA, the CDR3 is TGTGCCAGCAGTGGGGATGACGAGCAGTACTTC.

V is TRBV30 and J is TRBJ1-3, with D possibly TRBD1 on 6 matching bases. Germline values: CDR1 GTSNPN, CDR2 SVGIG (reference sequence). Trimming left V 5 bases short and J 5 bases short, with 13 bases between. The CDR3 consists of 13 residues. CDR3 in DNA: TGTGCCTGGGCCTACAGGGAACGAAACACCATATATTTT. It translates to CAWAYRERNTIYF.

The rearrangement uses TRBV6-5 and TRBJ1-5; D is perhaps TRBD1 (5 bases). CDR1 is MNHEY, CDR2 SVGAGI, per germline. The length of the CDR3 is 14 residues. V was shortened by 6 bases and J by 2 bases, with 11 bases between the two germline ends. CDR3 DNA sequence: TGTGCCAGCAGGGTGAGGGGCGGCAATCAGCCCCAGCATTTT. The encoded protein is CASRVRGGNQPQHF.

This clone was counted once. CDR3 DNA sequence: TGTGCCAGCTCACCGATCGGACAGGAGGCCTACGAGCAGTACTTC. This encodes CASSPIGQEAYEQYF. The chain links TRBV18 to TRBJ2-7; 7 bases map to TRBD1. Per the germline V gene, CDR1 is KGHSH and CDR2 is LQKENI. The V segment lost 3 bases and the J segment 2 bases; nucleotides outside the gene matches: 7. The CDR3 has 15 residues.

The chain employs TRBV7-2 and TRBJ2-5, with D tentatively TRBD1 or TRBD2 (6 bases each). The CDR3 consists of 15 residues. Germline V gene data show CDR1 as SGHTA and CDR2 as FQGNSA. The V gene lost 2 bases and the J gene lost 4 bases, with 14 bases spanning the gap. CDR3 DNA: TGTGCCAGCAGCTTATCGGGGGCGGATCTAGAGACCCAGTACTTC. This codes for CASSLSGADLETQYF.

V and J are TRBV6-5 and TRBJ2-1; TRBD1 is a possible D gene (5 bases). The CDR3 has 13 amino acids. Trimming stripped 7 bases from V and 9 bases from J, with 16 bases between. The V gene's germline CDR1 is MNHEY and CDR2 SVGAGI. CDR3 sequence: CASISQGFGEQFF. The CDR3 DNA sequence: TGTGCCAGCATATCCCAGGGTTTCGGTGAGCAGTTCTTC.

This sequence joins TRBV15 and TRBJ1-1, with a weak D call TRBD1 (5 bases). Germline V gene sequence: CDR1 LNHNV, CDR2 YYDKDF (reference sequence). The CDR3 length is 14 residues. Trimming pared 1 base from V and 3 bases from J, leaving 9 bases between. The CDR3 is CATSRAGTHTEAFF. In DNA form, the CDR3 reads TGTGCCACCAGCAGAGCGGGGACGCACACTGAAGCTTTCTTT.

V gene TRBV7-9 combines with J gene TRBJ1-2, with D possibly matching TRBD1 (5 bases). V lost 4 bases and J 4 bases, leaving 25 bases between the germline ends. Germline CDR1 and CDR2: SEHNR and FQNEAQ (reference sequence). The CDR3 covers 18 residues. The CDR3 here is CASSSPFVREHFGYGYTF. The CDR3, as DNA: TGTGCCAGCAGCTCCCCGTTTGTCAGGGAACATTTCGGCTATGGCTACACCTTC.

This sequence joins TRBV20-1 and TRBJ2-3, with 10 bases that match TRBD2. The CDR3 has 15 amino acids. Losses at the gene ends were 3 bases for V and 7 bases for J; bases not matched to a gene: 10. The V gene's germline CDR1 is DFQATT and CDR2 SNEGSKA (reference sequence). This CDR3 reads CSASPERGGRYTQYF. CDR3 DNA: TGCAGTGCTAGTCCGGAGCGGGGGGGAAGGTATACGCAGTATTTT.

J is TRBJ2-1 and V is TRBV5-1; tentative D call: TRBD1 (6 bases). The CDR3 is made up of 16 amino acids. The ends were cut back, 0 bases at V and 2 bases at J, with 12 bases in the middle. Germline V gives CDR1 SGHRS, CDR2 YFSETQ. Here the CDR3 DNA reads TGCGCCAGCAGCTTGGACTGGGACACCCCCTACAATGAGCAGTTCTTC. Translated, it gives CASSLDWDTPYNEQFF.

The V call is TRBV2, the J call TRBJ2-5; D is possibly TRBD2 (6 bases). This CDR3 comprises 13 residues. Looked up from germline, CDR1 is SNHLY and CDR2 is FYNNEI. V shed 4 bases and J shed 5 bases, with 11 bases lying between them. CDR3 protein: CASSVDGGETQYF. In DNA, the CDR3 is TGTGCCAGCAGTGTCGACGGAGGGGAGACCCAGTACTTC.

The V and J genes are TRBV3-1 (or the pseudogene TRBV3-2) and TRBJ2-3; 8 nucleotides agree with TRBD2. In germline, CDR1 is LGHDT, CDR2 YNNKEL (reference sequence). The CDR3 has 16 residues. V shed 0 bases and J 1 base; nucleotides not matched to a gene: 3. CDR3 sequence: CASSQDLRGGTDTQYF. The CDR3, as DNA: TGTGCCAGCAGCCAAGATCTGCGGGGGGGCACAGATACGCAGTATTTT.